This T cell receptor (beta chain) was sequenced for a study of T cell responses to AZD1222 COVID-19 vaccine. Only in-frame clones appear in the TCRdb table, and some are missing; sequencing was by immunoSEQ multiplex PCR. The sample shows about 97,000 clones, roughly 90% of them seen only once. Germline-derived CDR1 and CDR2 are LNHDA and SQIVND (reference sequence). CDR3 length equals 13 residues. The V end was cut by 1 base, the J end by 4 bases, with 7 bases between. Regarding the study as a whole: Donors in the cohort were predominantly white British and more often female, and clonal diversity was possibly underestimated.

Concerning this clone itself: The antigen is undetermined. Other DNA sequences in this specimen translate into the identical CDR3.

The chain is built from TRBV19 and TRBJ2-5; D not resolved. This specimen consisted of peripheral blood, obtained on day 0 of AZD1222 vaccination. This receptor was identified in an adult in good health. CDR3 loop: CASSIALGETQYF. CDR3 nucleotide sequence: TGTGCCAGTAGTATAGCCTTGGGAGAGACCCAGTACTTC.